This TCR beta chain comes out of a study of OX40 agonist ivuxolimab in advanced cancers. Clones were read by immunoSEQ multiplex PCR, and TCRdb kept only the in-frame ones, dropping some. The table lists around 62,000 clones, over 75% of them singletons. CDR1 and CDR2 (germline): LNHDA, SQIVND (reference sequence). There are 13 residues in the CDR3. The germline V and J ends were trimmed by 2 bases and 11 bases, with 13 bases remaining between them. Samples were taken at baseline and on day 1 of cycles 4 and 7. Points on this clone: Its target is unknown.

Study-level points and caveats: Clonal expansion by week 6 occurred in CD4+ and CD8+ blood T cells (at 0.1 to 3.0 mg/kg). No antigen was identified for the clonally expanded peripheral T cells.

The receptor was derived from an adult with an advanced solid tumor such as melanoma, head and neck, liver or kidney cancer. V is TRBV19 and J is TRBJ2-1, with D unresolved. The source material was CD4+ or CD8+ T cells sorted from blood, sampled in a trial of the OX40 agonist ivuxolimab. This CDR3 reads CASSITEQLQQFF. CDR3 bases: TGTGCCAGTAGTATAACTGAACAACTCCAGCAGTTCTTC.